This record concerns one TCR beta chain sequence. Its antigen remains unknown. Germline is not matched at one junction end, which may reflect a read error. TCR beta VDJ and CDR3 profiles were obtained from a genomic DNA template. TCRdb itself ran the reads through MiXCR, one entry per CDR3 protein. The table has roughly 420,000 distinct CDR3 sequences, about two thirds seen once. The data stem from a study of CD8+CD57+ T cells in acquired aplastic anemia. Broader study findings: CD8+ Simpson's diversity in patients was not significantly different from that in controls.

The CDR3 extends over 13 amino acids. Germline CDR1 reads SGDLS; CDR2 reads YYNGEE. Material: sorted CD4+, CD8+, or CD8+CD57+ T cells (not recorded which) from PBMCs. This rearrangement joins TRBV9 to TRBJ1-5, with D perhaps TRBD1 (5 bases). This TCR derives from a human donor in good health, serving as a control. The CDR3 region is CASSEGEVVTRMF. For the CDR3, the DNA is TGTGCCAGCAGTGAAGGGGAGGTGGTGACAAGGATGTTT. Combining the CDR3 with reference TRBV9 and TRBJ1-5 gives the whole variable domain DSGVTQTPKHLITATGQRVTLRCSPRSGDLSVYWYQQSLDQGLQFLIQYYNGEERAKGNILERFSAQQFPDLHSELNLSSLELGDSALYFCASSEGEVVTRMFGDGTRLSIL.